The sequence of this T cell receptor beta chain was determined in a study of OX40 agonist ivuxolimab in advanced cancers. Study-level background: The dose-escalation cohort was approximately 84% male, with a mean age of around 60 years, ranging about 23 to 90.

Method: immunoSEQ multiplex PCR; TCRdb's copy keeps in-frame clones and lacks some. The top ten hold more than 5.5% of the sample, which has some 86,000 clones, more than 85% seen once. Study findings and constraints: At 0.1 to 3.0 mg/kg and by week 6, clonal expansion occurred in CD4+ and CD8+ blood T cells.

CDR1 and CDR2 (germline): MRHNA, SNTAGT. V lost 8 bases and J 2 bases, leaving 12 bases between the germline ends. The CDR3 has 13 residues. For this clone: What it binds is unknown.

Sequenced material: CD4+ or CD8+ T cells sorted from blood, taken in a trial of the OX40 agonist ivuxolimab. The source of this sequence is an adult with an advanced solid tumor such as melanoma, head and neck, liver or kidney cancer. V and J are TRBV6-4 and TRBJ2-5, with D hard to call. The CDR3 here is CASPRVSQETQYF. CDR3 DNA: TGTGCCAGCCCACGAGTGTCGCAAGAGACCCAGTACTTC.